These 5 T cell receptor beta chains came from one sample sequenced in a study of molecular identifiers for immune sequencing clone quantification listed by TCRdb under 2018. Libraries were built with PCR. Instrument on record: NextSeq 500. TCRdb itself trimmed the public reads at Q25 with fastp, ran MiXCR and retained productive beta chains. Each record represents a unique CDR3 protein, reported with the most common genes and DNA among its rows. For this sample the table gives approximately 100,000 distinct CDR3 sequences, of which under 40% were detected only once. Roughly 4.2% of the sample is taken by the ten largest. Specimen: naive CD8+ T cells from blood, with Jurkat cell RNA spiked in. Interpreted using the paper, the cell subset or site label stands for: FACS-sorted CD8+CD4-CCR7+CD45RA+ naive T cells. The receptor set was obtained from a human donor in good health. Some libraries in this study had Jurkat cell RNA spiked in.

A remark on this clonotype: With a much larger clone just one base away, this may be a read error. This chain links TRBV5-1 with TRBJ2-6, with D possibly TRBD1 on 5 matching bases. The CDR3 covers 16 residues. Germline assignment: CDR1 SGHRS and CDR2 YFSETQ. The CDR3 spells CASGLSGPPGANVLTF. CDR3 DNA sequence: TGCGCCAGCGGCTTGTCAGGGCCACCTGGGGCCAACGTCCTGACTTTC.

The chain couples TRBV11-2 to TRBJ2-3; TRBD1 is a possible D gene (6 bases). Germline-derived CDR1 and CDR2 are SGHAT and FQNNGV. The CDR3 sequence is 18 residues long. V lost 2 bases and J lost 4, with 22 bases in between. CDR3 protein: CASSLRGGIWTEPDTQYF. The CDR3 DNA follows: TGTGCCAGCAGCTTAAGAGGGGGAATTTGGACAGAACCAGATACGCAGTATTTT.

There are a few counts of this clonotype. V and J are TRBV19 and TRBJ2-2, with D possibly being TRBD2 (5 bases). Trimming removed 1 base at V and 4 bases at J, with 10 bases between. The CDR3 covers 15 residues. Germline values: CDR1 LNHDA, CDR2 SQIVND (reference sequence). The CDR3 is CASSIAGILTGELFF. The DNA for the CDR3 is TGTGCCAGTAGTATAGCCGGGATCCTCACCGGGGAGCTGTTTTTT.

Comments on this clonotype: A junction end diverges from the germline sequence, so it may reflect a read error. V and J are TRBV7-9 and TRBJ2-3; D possibly corresponds to TRBD2 (6 bases). This CDR3 contains 16 residues. Germline loops: CDR1 SEHNR, CDR2 FQNEAQ (reference sequence). DNA for the CDR3: TGTGCCAGCTGCACCCCCTGGGGGGAGCGCACAGAAACGCAGTATTTT. Protein: CASCTPWGERTETQYF. Together with reference TRBV7-9 and TRBJ2-3, the CDR3 gives the full variable domain: DTGVSQNPRHKITKRGQNVTFRCDPISEHNRLYWYRQTLGQGPEFLTYFQNEAQLEKSRLLSDRFSAERPKGSFSTLEIQRTEQGDSAMYLCASCTPWGERTETQYFGPGTRLTVL.

At least ten counts were recorded for this clonotype. This rearrangement joins TRBV5-1 to TRBJ2-1, with TRBD2 as a possible D gene (5 bases). This CDR3 has 16 residues. Trimming cost V 0 bases and J 2 bases, with 12 bases left between them. Germline lookup yields CDR1 SGHRS and CDR2 YFSETQ. The CDR3 DNA follows: TGCGCCAGCAGCTTGGCCGGGGTAAGTCCCTACAATGAGCAGTTCTTC. It specifies CASSLAGVSPYNEQFF.